A single sample is the source of the 32 T cell receptor beta chains below, sequenced in a study of shared clonotypes between healthy human individuals. Measured with immunoSEQ multiplex PCR; TCRdb has only the in-frame clones, and not every one. The sample shows roughly 2.1 million clones, under 95% of them seen only once. The naive CD8 fraction comprised CD45RO-negative cells positively selected for CCR7 and excluded terminally differentiated effector memory CD45RA+ cells. Material: naive CD8+ T cells from PBMCs. The receptors were gathered from a man in his late teens or twenties in good health. Some clones in this sample may be carry-over from other donors' samples.

The chain is built from TRBV27 and TRBJ2-1; possible D gene TRBD1, 6 bases. Germline lookup yields CDR1 MNHEY and CDR2 SMNVEV (reference sequence). Trimming left V 6 bases short and J 6 bases short, with 15 bases between. The CDR3 has 14 amino acids. CDR3 amino acids: CASSRRQALNEQFF. CDR3 bases: TGTGCCAGCAGCCGTCGACAGGCCCTCAATGAGCAGTTCTTC.

The genes are TRBV10-3 and TRBJ2-1; TRBD2 aligns across 10 bases. The CDR3 covers 16 residues. Losses at the gene ends were 1 base for V and 6 bases for J; bases not matched to a gene: 6. Per the germline V gene, CDR1 is ENHRY and CDR2 is SYGVKD. The chain's CDR3 is CAISEFEREGRNEQFF. Here the CDR3 DNA reads TGTGCCATCAGTGAGTTCGAGCGGGAGGGGCGCAATGAGCAGTTCTTC.

The rearrangement links TRBV28 to TRBJ1-3, with TRBD1 matching 8 bases. This CDR3 is built from 14 residues. Germline V gives CDR1 MDHEN, CDR2 SYDVKM. With V trimmed by 6 bases and J by 3 bases, 4 bases remained unmatched. The CDR3 coding sequence is TGTGCCAGCAGCAAAACAGGGGGTGGAAACACCATATATTTT. Its translation is CASSKTGGGNTIYF.

The chain carries TRBV25-1 and TRBJ2-1; D is undetermined. The germline gives CDR1 MGHDK, CDR2 SYGVNS. CDR3 size: 15 residues. V dropped 3 bases and J dropped 6 bases, with 15 bases sitting between them. CDR3 coding DNA: TGTGCCAGCAGTGAGTCTTGGGTTTACGGCAATGAGCAGTTCTTC. The encoded protein is CASSESWVYGNEQFF.

The J gene is TRBJ2-1, the V gene TRBV28; maybe TRBD1 (5 bases). CDR3 length: 14 amino acids. The V and J ends lost 1 base and 7 bases respectively, with 11 bases between them. Germline V CDR1 and CDR2: MDHEN, SYDVKM. CDR3 nucleotide sequence: TGTGCCAGCAGTTTATCAGGGATCGGGAATGAGCAGTTCTTC. It is translated as CASSLSGIGNEQFF. The whole variable domain, remainder taken from reference TRBV28 and TRBJ2-1, is DVKVTQSSRYLVKRTGEKVFLECVQDMDHENMFWYRQDPGLGLRLIYFSYDVKMKEKGDIPEGYSVSREKKERFSLILESASTNQTSMYLCASSLSGIGNEQFFGPGTRLTVL.

CDR3 coding DNA: TGCGCCAGCAGCCTACTTCCGGGAGCGGACGAGCAGTACTTC. Amino acid sequence: CASSLLPGADEQYF. The chain employs TRBV4-1 and TRBJ2-7; possible D gene TRBD2, 6 bases. Trimming shortened V by 4 bases and J by 5 bases, and 15 bases separated the two germline ends. Germline V gene sequence: CDR1 MGHRA, CDR2 YSYEKL. The CDR3 sequence is 14 residues long.

V is TRBV13 and J is TRBJ2-2; no clear D. The CDR3 sequence is 15 residues long. Germline V gene sequence: CDR1 PRHDT, CDR2 FYEKMQ (reference sequence). Deletions cut 3 bases from V and 5 bases from J, with 13 bases between. The CDR3 protein is CASSLSGWATGELFF. The CDR3 coding sequence is TGTGCCAGCAGCTTGTCAGGATGGGCTACCGGGGAGCTGTTTTTT.

This clone was seen once. V is TRBV11-2 and J is TRBJ1-1; unclear D gene. From germline, CDR1 is SGHAT and CDR2 FQNNGV. The CDR3 loop spans 14 amino acids. Trimming cost V 1 base and J 8 bases, with 14 bases left between them. CDR3 in DNA: TGTGCCAGCAGCTTAGGTGGGCCCCGCACCGAAGCTTTCTTT. This gives the protein CASSLGGPRTEAFF.

The rearrangement joins TRBV19 to TRBJ2-7, with 8 bases aligning to TRBD1. Germline CDR1 is LNHDA and CDR2 is SQIVND (reference sequence). The CDR3 is 12 residues long. V was pared by 5 bases and J by 5 bases, with 2 bases of the junction left unmatched. In DNA form, the CDR3 reads TGTGCCAGTAGTGAGGACAGGGACGAGCAGTACTTC. Translating it yields CASSEDRDEQYF.

The chain joins TRBV7-2 to TRBJ1-5, with D unresolved. CDR3 size: 14 residues. CDR1 and CDR2 (germline): SGHTA, FQGNSA. V lost 0 bases, J lost 0 bases, and 3 bases lay in between. The CDR3 sequence: CASSLANSNQPQHF. In DNA, the CDR3 is TGTGCCAGCAGCTTAGCTAATAGCAATCAGCCCCAGCATTTT.

The chain carries TRBV28 and TRBJ2-1; D perhaps matches TRBD1 (6 bases). V was trimmed by 1 base and J by 4 bases, leaving 8 bases between them. The germline V gene has CDR1 MDHEN and CDR2 SYDVKM. This CDR3 has 14 residues. The CDR3 nucleotides read TGTGCCAGCAGTTTATCGAGGGGGTACAATGAGCAGTTCTTC. Its translation: CASSLSRGYNEQFF.

This chain uses TRBV13 with TRBJ2-3; D uncertain. The CDR3 has 18 residues. From germline, CDR1 is PRHDT and CDR2 FYEKMQ (reference sequence). V lost 2 bases and J 1 base, leaving 19 bases between the germline ends. The CDR3 region has the DNA TGTGCCAGCAGCTTAAAGTTCCTGGGGATAGTTGGCACAGATACGCAGTATTTT. As protein: CASSLKFLGIVGTDTQYF. Combining the CDR3 with reference TRBV13 and TRBJ2-3 gives the whole variable domain AAGVIQSPRHLIKEKRETATLKCYPIPRHDTVYWYQQGPGQDPQFLISFYEKMQSDKGSIPDRFSAQQFSDYHSELNMSSLELGDSALYFCASSLKFLGIVGTDTQYFGPGTRLTVL.

The genes are TRBV15 and TRBJ2-7, with unresolved D. The CDR3 covers 13 residues. The germline V gene has CDR1 LNHNV and CDR2 YYDKDF (reference sequence). The V and J ends lost 0 bases and 0 bases respectively, with 3 bases between them. The CDR3 spells CATSREPSYEQYF. The CDR3 DNA is TGTGCCACCAGCAGAGAGCCCTCCTACGAGCAGTACTTC.

Concerning this clone itself: Different DNA sequences within this sample yield the same CDR3. V is TRBV27 and J is TRBJ2-1; tentatively, D is TRBD1 or TRBD2 (5 bases each). In germline, CDR1 is MNHEY, CDR2 SMNVEV (reference sequence). The length of the CDR3 is 15 residues. Deletions cut 5 bases from V and 4 bases from J, with 15 bases between. This chain's CDR3 is CASSGWDDAYNEQFF. CDR3 nucleotide sequence: TGTGCCAGCAGTGGGTGGGACGACGCTTACAATGAGCAGTTCTTC.

The chain recombines TRBV28 with TRBJ1-2; no firm D call. The length of the CDR3 is 15 residues. CDR1 and CDR2 from the germline V gene are MDHEN and SYDVKM. Trimming cost V 4 bases and J 8 bases, with 20 bases left between them. CDR3 loop: CASSSDPDGERGYTF. CDR3 sequence (DNA): TGTGCCAGCAGTTCGGACCCTGACGGGGAGCGGGGCTACACCTTC.

The chain recombines TRBV6-4 with TRBJ2-1; D is perhaps TRBD1 (5 bases). There are 15 residues in the CDR3. Deletions cut 0 bases from V and 3 bases from J, with 9 bases between. Per the germline V gene, CDR1 is MRHNA and CDR2 is SNTAGT. CDR3 sequence (DNA): TGTGCCAGCAGTGACTCGTTAGGGGACTACAATGAGCAGTTCTTC. Residues: CASSDSLGDYNEQFF.

The V call is TRBV4-2, the J call TRBJ2-1; 7 nucleotides agree with TRBD2. V trimming: 1 base; J trimming: 7 bases; junction bases outside the gene matches: 4. The CDR3 covers 14 residues. Per the germline V gene, CDR1 is LGHNA and CDR2 is YNFKEQ. As DNA, the CDR3 is TGTGCCAGCAGCCAAGTTTTGGGGGGGAATGAGCAGTTCTTC. It codes for CASSQVLGGNEQFF.

This chain links TRBV27 with TRBJ2-2; unclear D gene. The V gene lost 4 bases and the J gene lost 5 bases, with 14 bases spanning the gap. Germline CDR1 reads MNHEY; CDR2 reads SMNVEV (reference sequence). This CDR3 has 15 residues. The CDR3 bases are TGTGCCAGCAGTTCCAGGACGGACCATACCGGGGAGCTGTTTTTT. This translates into CASSSRTDHTGELFF.

Turning to this clone: The sample has other DNA sequences that encode this CDR3 too. The chain recombines TRBV28 with TRBJ1-5; 7 bases are a match to TRBD1. V lost 3 bases, J lost 6 bases, and 5 bases stayed unmatched. The CDR3 is 14 amino acids. Germline V lookup: CDR1 MDHEN, CDR2 SYDVKM. The CDR3 spells CASSLRGGGQPQHF. CDR3 sequence (DNA): TGTGCCAGCAGTTTGAGAGGGGGCGGTCAGCCCCAGCATTTT. Supplemented by reference TRBV28 and TRBJ1-5, the full variable domain reads DVKVTQSSRYLVKRTGEKVFLECVQDMDHENMFWYRQDPGLGLRLIYFSYDVKMKEKGDIPEGYSVSREKKERFSLILESASTNQTSMYLCASSLRGGGQPQHFGDGTRLSIL.

The chain is built from TRBV15 and TRBJ2-1; TRBD1 or TRBD2 may be the D gene (5 bases each). V gave up 0 bases and J gave up 7 bases, with 16 bases separating them. The CDR3 contains 16 residues. Per germline, CDR1 LNHNV and CDR2 YYDKDF (reference sequence). The CDR3 DNA sequence: TGTGCCACCAGCAGAGATGTTATGAGTGGGACGAATGAGCAGTTCTTC. Amino acid sequence: CATSRDVMSGTNEQFF.

The chain couples TRBV9 to TRBJ2-7, with D hard to call. CDR3 length equals 14 residues. In germline, CDR1 is SGDLS, CDR2 YYNGEE. V was trimmed by 3 bases and J by 0 bases, leaving 10 bases between them. CDR3 sequence (DNA): TGTGCCAGCAGCGCACACCTGAGCTCCTACGAGCAGTACTTC. This codes for CASSAHLSSYEQYF. Complete variable domain (other parts from reference TRBV9 and TRBJ2-7): DSGVTQTPKHLITATGQRVTLRCSPRSGDLSVYWYQQSLDQGLQFLIQYYNGEERAKGNILERFSAQQFPDLHSELNLSSLELGDSALYFCASSAHLSSYEQYFGPGTRLTVT.

The chain has TRBV7-9 and TRBJ1-2, with 7 positions matching TRBD1. The CDR3 loop spans 16 amino acids. Germline loops: CDR1 SEHNR, CDR2 FQNEAQ (reference sequence). The V segment lost 0 bases and the J segment 0 bases; nucleotides outside the gene matches: 4. CDR3 sequence: CASSLARTGANYGYTF. The CDR3, as DNA: TGTGCCAGCAGCTTAGCGAGGACAGGAGCTAACTATGGCTACACCTTC.

The CDR3 DNA reads TGTGCCAGCAAGGACAGGGGTGGCTACACCTTC. Its protein is CASKDRGGYTF. The chain joins TRBV7-6 to TRBJ1-2; 9 nucleotides agree with TRBD1. Germline loops: CDR1 SGHVS, CDR2 FNYEAQ. J gave up 7 bases and V 7 bases, and 1 base lay outside the gene matches. This CDR3 is 11 amino acids long. The full variable domain, completed using reference TRBV7-6 and TRBJ1-2, is GAGVSQSPRYKVTKRGQDVALRCDPISGHVSLYWYRQALGQGPEFLTYFNYEAQQDKSGLPNDRFSAERPEGSISTLTIQRTEQRDSAMYRCASKDRGGYTFGSGTRLTVV.

The gene calls are TRBV7-3 and TRBJ2-2; TRBD1 agrees at 7 bases. Germline CDR1 is SGHTA and CDR2 is FQGTGA. V shed 5 bases and J 7 bases; nucleotides not matched to a gene: 13. The CDR3 consists of 16 residues. DNA for the CDR3: TGTGCCAGCAGCCCCGGGACAGAACACCTGGGCGGGGAGCTGTTTTTT. Translation gives CASSPGTEHLGGELFF.

This sequence joins TRBV2 and TRBJ2-5; a possible D gene is TRBD2 (5 bases). Trimming stripped 8 bases from V and 4 bases from J, with 14 bases between. Germline loops: CDR1 SNHLY, CDR2 FYNNEI. The CDR3 extends over 13 amino acids. The CDR3 is CASLRRVGETQYF. The CDR3 nucleotides are TGTGCCAGCCTTCGGCGGGTAGGAGAGACCCAGTACTTC.

The chain joins TRBV29-1 to TRBJ2-1, with 8 bases lining up with TRBD1. The CDR3 runs 17 residues. Germline V gene data show CDR1 as SQVTM and CDR2 as ANQGSEA. The V and J ends lost 1 base and 4 bases, in that order; junction bases with no gene match: 12. In nucleotides, the CDR3 is TGCAGCGTTGAAGCGGACAGGGCAGGGGGAGTATACAATGAGCAGTTCTTC. Amino acid sequence: CSVEADRAGGVYNEQFF.

The CDR3 sequence: CASSFGGQGLYNEQFF. The CDR3 nucleotides read TGTGCCAGCAGTTTCGGGGGACAGGGTCTTTACAATGAGCAGTTCTTC. This chain joins TRBV27 and TRBJ2-1; 9 nucleotides match TRBD1. V was clipped by 3 bases and J by 4 bases; unmatched bases: 7. Looked up from germline, CDR1 is MNHEY and CDR2 is SMNVEV (reference sequence). CDR3 size: 16 residues.

The chain is built from TRBV15 and TRBJ2-1; D possibly corresponds to TRBD2 (5 bases). The CDR3 is 13 residues long. Per germline, CDR1 LNHNV and CDR2 YYDKDF (reference sequence). The V end was cut by 4 bases, the J end by 15 bases, with 19 bases between. CDR3 region: CATSKEVERTTFF. DNA of the CDR3: TGTGCCACCAGCAAAGAGGTCGAGCGGACCACGTTCTTC.

In the case of this clone: Other nucleotide sequences in the sample specify the same CDR3. The chain recombines TRBV6-5 with TRBJ1-5, with D unresolved. The germline V gene has CDR1 MNHEY and CDR2 SVGAGI. This CDR3 is 13 amino acids long. V lost 2 bases and J lost 2, with 4 bases in between. CDR3 protein: CASSYGGNQPQHF. The CDR3 DNA is TGTGCCAGCAGTTACGGCGGCAATCAGCCCCAGCATTTT.

V gene TRBV7-2 combines with J gene TRBJ2-7; no clear D gene. This CDR3 spans 14 amino acids. Trimming cost V 0 bases and J 2 bases, with 8 bases left between them. In germline, CDR1 is SGHTA, CDR2 FQGNSA. CDR3 loop: CASSLARPAYEQYF. The CDR3 DNA reads as TGTGCCAGCAGCTTAGCCAGGCCGGCCTACGAGCAGTACTTC.

The chain uses TRBV27 and TRBJ2-2; tentatively, D is TRBD1 (5 bases). The CDR3 has 15 residues. The ends were cut back, 3 bases at V and 6 bases at J, with 14 bases in the middle. Germline values: CDR1 MNHEY, CDR2 SMNVEV (reference sequence). CDR3 amino acids: CASSLGPRVAGELFF. CDR3 sequence (DNA): TGTGCCAGCAGTTTGGGGCCCCGGGTGGCCGGGGAGCTGTTTTTT.

The chain is built from TRBV27 and TRBJ2-5, with 11 positions matching TRBD1. The trim removed 6 bases at V and 3 bases at J, leaving 9 bases unmatched. Per germline, CDR1 MNHEY and CDR2 SMNVEV (reference sequence). There are 16 residues in the CDR3. The DNA of the CDR3 is TGTGCCAGCAGCCACCTCGCGGGACAGGGGGAAGAGACCCAGTACTTC. Translated, it gives CASSHLAGQGEETQYF.